The 21 T cell receptor beta chains listed next were all sequenced from one sample in a study of cytomegalovirus exposure and HLA in healthy donors. The data were produced by immunoSEQ multiplex PCR, yet TCRdb's version contains in-frame clones alone and is incomplete. The sample has 120,000 or so clones; 85% to 90% are singletons. Sequencing was done on a sample of PBMCs. Receptor source: a young woman in good health and CMV-seronegative.

This clone has more than one count but fewer than ten. Other DNA sequences from this sample encode an identical CDR3 as well. The rearrangement uses TRBV4-3 and TRBJ1-5; 7 bases agree with TRBD1. The CDR3 extends over 15 amino acids. Germline V gives CDR1 LGHNA, CDR2 YSLEER. The junction had 7 bases not matched to a gene; V was cut back by 3 bases and J by 5 bases. This chain's CDR3 is CASSQATGFDQPQHF. DNA for the CDR3: TGCGCCAGCAGCCAGGCGACAGGGTTTGATCAGCCCCAGCATTTT.

The chain is built from TRBV7-2 and TRBJ1-5; D is unclear. The germline CDR1 and CDR2 sequences are SGHTA and FQGNSA. The V end lost 3 bases, the J end lost 0 bases, and 9 bases lay between the germline ends. This CDR3 region has 15 residues. CDR3 DNA sequence: TGTGCCAGCAGCTTCGGCGGCTATAGCAATCAGCCCCAGCATTTT. The encoded protein is CASSFGGYSNQPQHF.

The chain is built from TRBV28 and TRBJ2-3; TRBD2 matches at 10 bases. Trimming removed 2 bases from V and 6 bases from J; junction bases left unmatched: 8. CDR1 and CDR2 (germline): MDHEN, SYDVKM. The CDR3 consists of 16 residues. CDR3 in amino acids: CASSLGASGSLDTQYF. In DNA form, the CDR3 reads TGTGCCAGCAGTTTAGGGGCTAGCGGGAGTCTGGATACGCAGTATTTT. The complete variable domain, with remaining parts taken from reference TRBV28 and TRBJ2-3, reads DVKVTQSSRYLVKRTGEKVFLECVQDMDHENMFWYRQDPGLGLRLIYFSYDVKMKEKGDIPEGYSVSREKKERFSLILESASTNQTSMYLCASSLGASGSLDTQYFGPGTRLTVL.

This clone was seen just once. CDR3 loop: CASSLTPRGAGPNTGELFF. The CDR3 nucleotides are TGTGCCAGCAGCTTAACCCCTCGGGGAGCGGGCCCGAACACCGGGGAGCTGTTTTTT. The chain joins TRBV7-3 to TRBJ2-2; D is perhaps TRBD2 (6 bases). V was pared by 0 bases and J by 0 bases, with 17 bases between. Germline CDR1 SGHTA, CDR2 FQGTGA. The CDR3 length is 19 residues.

The rearrangement uses TRBV5-1 and TRBJ2-3, with a possible D match to TRBD2 (5 bases). Per germline, CDR1 SGHRS and CDR2 YFSETQ. This CDR3 has 14 residues. Trimming removed 2 bases from V and 4 bases from J, with 11 bases in between. The CDR3 DNA sequence: TGCGCCAGCAGCTTACGGCTAGCCCCAGATACGCAGTATTTT. It is translated as CASSLRLAPDTQYF.

The chain couples TRBV30 to TRBJ2-5; D not resolved. Germline loops: CDR1 GTSNPN, CDR2 SVGIG (reference sequence). This CDR3 is 14 amino acids long. Between the trimmed V and J ends, which lost 0 bases and 3 bases, there was a span of 11 bases. CDR3 sequence reads: CAWSVSRVKETQYF. CDR3 DNA: TGTGCCTGGAGTGTATCCCGCGTTAAAGAGACCCAGTACTTC.

This clone was detected once. The chain recombines TRBV18 with TRBJ2-1; D may be TRBD2 (5 bases). Between the trimmed V and J ends, which lost 8 bases and 5 bases, there was a span of 19 bases. The CDR3 loop spans 15 amino acids. CDR1 and CDR2 from the germline V gene are KGHSH and LQKENI. CDR3 nucleotides: TGTGCCAGCACCTATCGAGGGAGTCGGAACAATGAGCAGTTCTTC. Translation: CASTYRGSRNNEQFF.

V and J are TRBV29-1 and TRBJ2-3; 7 bases match TRBD2. The junction had 5 bases not matched to a gene; V was cut back by 6 bases and J by 2 bases. The CDR3 has 13 amino acids. Germline values: CDR1 SQVTM, CDR2 ANQGSEA. The CDR3 nucleotides are TGCAGCGTGGGGGGGTTAAACACAGATACGCAGTATTTT. This codes for CSVGGLNTDTQYF.

This clone was detected a few times. The V call is TRBV7-6, the J call TRBJ2-1; TRBD2 aligns across 9 bases. The ends lost 1 base at V and 6 bases at J; junction bases unmatched: 10. The CDR3 is made up of 17 amino acids. CDR1 and CDR2 (germline): SGHVS, FNYEAQ. The CDR3 is CASSLGGLAGMGNEQFF. In nucleotides, the CDR3 is TGTGCCAGCAGCTTAGGGGGCCTAGCGGGAATGGGCAATGAGCAGTTCTTC.

The chain couples TRBV4-1 to TRBJ1-1; D ambiguous. This CDR3 has 13 amino acids. Between the trimmed V and J ends, which lost 2 bases and 0 bases, there was a span of 4 bases. The germline CDR1 and CDR2 sequences are MGHRA and YSYEKL. This chain's CDR3 is CASSQPMNTEAFF. In DNA, the CDR3 is TGCGCCAGCAGCCAACCCATGAACACTGAAGCTTTCTTT.

The V gene is TRBV7-9, the J gene TRBJ2-1; 8 bases are a match to TRBD2. Germline assignment: CDR1 SEHNR and CDR2 FQNEAQ (reference sequence). The CDR3 is 16 residues long. After removal of 0 bases from V and 9 bases from J, the junction contained 10 bases not matched to a gene. In DNA, the CDR3 is TGTGCCAGCAGCTTAGCGAGAGGAAGCGGGAGACGTGAGCAGTTCTTC. It translates to CASSLARGSGRREQFF.

V usage is TRBV19 and J usage is TRBJ1-1; D perhaps matches TRBD1 (6 bases). There are 14 residues in the CDR3. Germline CDR1 is LNHDA and CDR2 is SQIVND (reference sequence). V was shortened by 6 bases and J by 1 base, with 12 bases between the two germline ends. The CDR3 DNA follows: TGTGCCAGTAGCCCCCTGGGGGCGAACACTGAAGCTTTCTTT. The encoded protein is CASSPLGANTEAFF.

The chain employs TRBV9 and TRBJ2-3; D is perhaps TRBD2 (7 bases). V shed 0 bases and J shed 3 bases, with 11 bases lying between them. Germline V gives CDR1 SGDLS, CDR2 YYNGEE. There are 15 residues in the CDR3. The CDR3 sequence is CASSVAAGATDTQYF. CDR3 in DNA: TGTGCCAGCAGCGTAGCGGCGGGGGCAACAGATACGCAGTATTTT.

The chain has TRBV19 and TRBJ1-2; D is possibly TRBD1 (5 bases). Germline loops: CDR1 LNHDA, CDR2 SQIVND (reference sequence). V lost 5 bases to trimming and J lost 4 bases, with 14 bases between them. The CDR3 length is 14 residues. CDR3 sequence reads: CASSSAGSRYGYTF. CDR3 sequence (DNA): TGTGCCAGTAGTTCCGCAGGGTCTCGCTATGGCTACACCTTC.

V gene TRBV7-9 combines with J gene TRBJ2-1, with 9 bases lining up with TRBD2. The CDR3 has 16 amino acids. Trimming cost V 1 base and J 7 bases; bases outside gene matches: 8. CDR1 SEHNR and CDR2 FQNEAQ come from the germline V gene (reference sequence). The chain's CDR3 is CASSLDGGRARNEQFF. CDR3 in DNA: TGTGCCAGCAGCTTAGATGGCGGGAGGGCGCGAAATGAGCAGTTCTTC.

This clone was counted once. The chain combines TRBV5-1 with TRBJ2-5, with 11 bases matching TRBD2. Trimming cost V 2 bases and J 5 bases; bases outside gene matches: 11. This CDR3 has 17 residues. Germline CDR1 SGHRS, CDR2 YFSETQ. CDR3 residues: CASSFIGSSGGLETQYF. CDR3 sequence (DNA): TGCGCCAGCAGCTTTATCGGGTCTAGCGGGGGGTTGGAGACCCAGTACTTC.

The chain couples TRBV12-5 to TRBJ1-2, with TRBD1 as a possible D gene (6 bases). The CDR3 covers 15 residues. CDR1 LGHNT and CDR2 FRNRAP come from the germline V gene. With 1 base removed from V and 0 bases from J, the gap between germline ends came to 9 bases. For the CDR3, the DNA is TGTGCTAGTGGTTTGGGGACAGTCTCTAACTATGGCTACACCTTC. Translation: CASGLGTVSNYGYTF.

This chain joins TRBV6-5 and TRBJ2-3; 7 bases are a match to TRBD1. The V and J ends lost 0 bases and 4 bases, in that order; junction bases with no gene match: 4. The CDR3 consists of 15 residues. Germline assignment: CDR1 MNHEY and CDR2 SVGAGI. Here the CDR3 DNA reads TGTGCCAGCAGTTACTCGAGGCAGGGGGCAGATACGCAGTATTTT. It translates to CASSYSRQGADTQYF.

This sequence joins TRBV7-9 and TRBJ2-7; 14 positions match TRBD2. Germline V CDR1 and CDR2: SEHNR, FQNEAQ (reference sequence). The CDR3 sequence is 18 residues long. The junction had 18 bases not matched to a gene; V was cut back by 7 bases and J by 7 bases. The CDR3 coding sequence is TGTGCCAGCACCCCCGGGAGACTAGCGGGAGGGCCCCCACGTGAGCAGTACTTC. Amino acids: CASTPGRLAGGPPREQYF.

The V call is TRBV28, the J call TRBJ1-4, with a possible D match to TRBD1 (5 bases). The V and J ends lost 3 bases and 3 bases respectively, with 17 bases between them. CDR1 is MDHEN and CDR2 is SYDVKM in the germline V gene. The CDR3 sequence is 17 residues long. As DNA, the CDR3 is TGTGCCAGCAGTTTGGGGGGGGGTATGATGGCTAATGAAAAACTGTTTTTT. This translates into CASSLGGGMMANEKLFF.

The chain has TRBV29-1 and TRBJ2-5; no definite D call. Germline assignment: CDR1 SQVTM and CDR2 ANQGSEA. Trimming pared 4 bases from V and 5 bases from J, leaving 14 bases between. The CDR3 covers 13 residues. The CDR3 DNA is TGCAGCGTTGCGCCCGGTCCACCGGAGACCCAGTACTTC. This encodes CSVAPGPPETQYF.